The clone carrying this T cell receptor (beta chain) was seen many times. Investigators amplified TCR beta CDR3 regions from RNA transcripts. The first round was an RT-PCR with HTBI primers, and the second round was a multiplex PCR. TCRdb itself ran the multiplex PCR reads through MiXCR, one entry per CDR3 protein. The repertoire has more than 1,000,000 distinct CDR3 sequences, about two fifths of them found once; the top ten carry 11%. V was cut by 6 bases and J by 5 bases, with 11 bases left in between. CDR1 DFQATT and CDR2 SNEGSKA come from the germline V gene (reference sequence). This CDR3 region has 11 residues. The data belong to a study of Graves' ophthalmopathy and Graves' hyperthyroidism.

V and J are TRBV20-1 and TRBJ2-7; D remains ambiguous. This receptor was taken from an adult man with Graves' hyperthyroidism. Material: peripheral blood or thyroid tissue (not recorded which). The CDR3 nucleotides are TGCAGTGCGCTAAGGGTAAACGAGCAGTACTTC. This sequence encodes CSALRVNEQYF.